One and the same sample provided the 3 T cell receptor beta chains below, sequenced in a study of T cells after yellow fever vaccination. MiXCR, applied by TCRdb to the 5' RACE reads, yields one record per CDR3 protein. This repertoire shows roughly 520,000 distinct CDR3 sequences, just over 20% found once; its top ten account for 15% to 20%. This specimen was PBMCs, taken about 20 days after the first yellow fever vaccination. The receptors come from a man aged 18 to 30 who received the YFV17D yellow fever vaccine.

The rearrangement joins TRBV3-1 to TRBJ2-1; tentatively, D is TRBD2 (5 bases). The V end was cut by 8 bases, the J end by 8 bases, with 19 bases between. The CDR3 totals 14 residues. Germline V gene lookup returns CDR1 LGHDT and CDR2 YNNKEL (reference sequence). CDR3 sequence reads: CASGLLDGPHEQFF. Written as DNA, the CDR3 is TGTGCCAGCGGTTTACTAGACGGACCCCATGAGCAGTTCTTC.

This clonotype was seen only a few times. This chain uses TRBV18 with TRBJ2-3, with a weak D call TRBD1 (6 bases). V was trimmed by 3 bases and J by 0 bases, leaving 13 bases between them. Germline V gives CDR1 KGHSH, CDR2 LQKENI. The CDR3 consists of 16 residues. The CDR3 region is CASSPGRGASTDTQYF. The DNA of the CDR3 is TGTGCCAGCTCACCGGGCAGGGGCGCGAGCACAGATACGCAGTATTTT.

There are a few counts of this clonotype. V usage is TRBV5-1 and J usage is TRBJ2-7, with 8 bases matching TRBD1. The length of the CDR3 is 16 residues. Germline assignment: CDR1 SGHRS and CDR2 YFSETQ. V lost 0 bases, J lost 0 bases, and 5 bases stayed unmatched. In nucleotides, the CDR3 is TGCGCCAGCAGCTTGGCCCCGGGACAGGTCTCCTACGAGCAGTACTTC. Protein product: CASSLAPGQVSYEQYF.